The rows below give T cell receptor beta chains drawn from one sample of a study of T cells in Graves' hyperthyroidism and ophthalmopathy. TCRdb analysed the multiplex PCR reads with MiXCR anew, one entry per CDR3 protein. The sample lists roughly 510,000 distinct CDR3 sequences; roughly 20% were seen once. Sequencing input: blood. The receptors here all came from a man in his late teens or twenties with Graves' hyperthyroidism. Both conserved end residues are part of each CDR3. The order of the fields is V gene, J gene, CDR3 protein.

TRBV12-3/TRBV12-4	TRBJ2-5	CASSVSGTGGETQYF
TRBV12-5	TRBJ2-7	CASGTADRNYEQYF
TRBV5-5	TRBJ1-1	CASTGRGAVNTEAFF
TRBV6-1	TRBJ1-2	CASRHRGPSSRNGYTF
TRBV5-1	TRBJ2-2	CASSVYREDGELFF
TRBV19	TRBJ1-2	CASSMDGDFYGYTF
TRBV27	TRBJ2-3	CASIGDRVGTDTQYF
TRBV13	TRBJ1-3	CASSGDLAGGNTIYF
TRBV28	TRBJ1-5	CASGTWDSNQPQHF
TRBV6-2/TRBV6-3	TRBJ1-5	CASSITWYQPQHF
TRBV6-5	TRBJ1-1	CASSYARVYRGTEAFF
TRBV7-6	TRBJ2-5	CASSLPGTGETQYF
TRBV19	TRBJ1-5	CASRTGASQPQHF
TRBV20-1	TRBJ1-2	CSATWGANYGYTF
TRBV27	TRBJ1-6	CASKKPFNSPLHF
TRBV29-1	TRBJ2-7	CSVVGGGSTGEQYF
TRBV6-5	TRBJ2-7	CASSHFPPGEQYF
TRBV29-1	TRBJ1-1	CSVEGFEAFF
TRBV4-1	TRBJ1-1	CASSQALTVNTEAFF
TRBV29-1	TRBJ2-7	CSVASGQGAPNEQYF
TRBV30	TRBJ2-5	CAWSGGLADKETQYF
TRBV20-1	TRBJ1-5	CSAPGTGGYSNQPQHF
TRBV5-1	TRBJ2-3	CASSLVPASSTDTQYF
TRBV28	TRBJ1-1	CASSSNGLNTEAFF
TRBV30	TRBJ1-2	CAWRQGDGYTF
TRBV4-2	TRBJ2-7	CASSQDREAPYEQYF
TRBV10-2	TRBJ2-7	CASRETGQPRYEQYF
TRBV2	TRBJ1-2	CASRYSYGYTF
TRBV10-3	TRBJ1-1	CAISVGQVNTEAFF
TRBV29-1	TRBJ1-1	CSVHKEETEAFF
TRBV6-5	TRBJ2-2	CASSYEGGQGELFF
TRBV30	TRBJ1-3	CAWRIPGQRNTIYF
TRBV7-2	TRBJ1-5	CASSWGEGQPQHF
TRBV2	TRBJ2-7	CASGTVNYEQYF
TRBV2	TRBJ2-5	CASSATLQETQYF
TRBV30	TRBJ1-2	CAWDTDYRSPYGYTF
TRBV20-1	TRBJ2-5	CSARGDRGPRGTQYF
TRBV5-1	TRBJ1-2	CASSFQGADGYTF
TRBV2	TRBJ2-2	CASKGRGGELFF
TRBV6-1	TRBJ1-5	CASSLTQINQPQHF
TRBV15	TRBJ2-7	CATSSPDRDYEQYF
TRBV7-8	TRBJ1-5	CASSFLQGPSQPQHF
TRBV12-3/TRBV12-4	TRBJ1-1	CASRDSGLLDEAFF
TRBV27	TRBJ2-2	CASSLSWFANTGELFF